The 4 T cell receptor beta chains below were found in one sample sequenced in a study of shared clonotypes between healthy human individuals. Profiling relied on immunoSEQ multiplex PCR, and the TCRdb table lists in-frame clones only, not all of them. The sample shows around 2.5 million clones, roughly 93% of them seen only once. The sample consisted of naive CD4+ T cells from PBMCs. Indicated subset: CD45RA+ positively selected. These receptors were collected from a young man in good health. Some clones in this sample may be carry-over from other donors' samples.

This sequence joins TRBV6-5 and TRBJ2-3; D may be TRBD1 (5 bases). Germline V gene lookup returns CDR1 MNHEY and CDR2 SVGAGI. The CDR3 loop spans 12 amino acids. The V end was cut by 6 bases, the J end by 5 bases, with 9 bases between. CDR3 DNA: TGTGCCAGCAGCGAAAGGGGAGATACGCAGTATTTT. The encoded protein is CASSERGDTQYF.

The chain has TRBV7-2 and TRBJ2-7; weak D call: TRBD2 (6 bases). V gave up 4 bases and J gave up 4 bases, with 11 bases separating them. This CDR3 has 13 residues. From germline, CDR1 is SGHTA and CDR2 FQGNSA. The CDR3 sequence is CASSSREAYEQYF. Written as DNA, the CDR3 is TGTGCCAGCAGCTCCAGGGAGGCGTACGAGCAGTACTTC.

The table lists this clone with a count of one. The chain links TRBV29-1 to TRBJ2-7, with a weak D call TRBD1 (6 bases). The CDR3 extends over 12 amino acids. CDR1 is SQVTM, CDR2 ANQGSEA, per germline. Between the trimmed V and J ends, which lost 5 bases and 1 base, there was a span of 9 bases. The chain's CDR3 is CSVYGQSYEQYF. The CDR3 DNA reads TGCAGCGTTTACGGACAGTCCTACGAGCAGTACTTC.

The V call is TRBV19, the J call TRBJ1-1, with 9 bases that match TRBD1. This CDR3 has 20 amino acids. CDR1 and CDR2 (germline): LNHDA, SQIVND (reference sequence). The ends lost 10 bases at V and 4 bases at J; junction bases unmatched: 28. CDR3 loop: CATTPPDLLGQGGTSTEAFF. As DNA, the CDR3 is TGTGCCACCACCCCACCTGACCTCCTGGGACAGGGAGGAACAAGCACTGAAGCTTTCTTT.